This T cell receptor (beta chain) was profiled in a study of radiotherapy plus CTLA-4 blockade in lung cancer. Across the study: Patients showed objective responses in 18% of cases, and disease control was achieved by 25% to 35%. Findings of the study overall: In blood, early T cell clone dynamics reportedly predicted response best, together with interferon-beta. Radiotherapy plus ipilimumab was followed by expansion in blood of tumor-derived TCR clones.

Focal radiation plus CTLA-4 blockade with ipilimumab was given to patients with chemo-refractory metastatic non-small-cell lung cancer. With respect to this clone: The antigen remains undetermined.

The V gene's germline CDR1 is LNHDA and CDR2 SQIVND (reference sequence). This CDR3 region has 14 residues. V lost 4 bases, J lost 4 bases, and 12 bases lay in between. Method: immunoSEQ multiplex PCR; TCRdb's copy keeps in-frame clones and lacks some. Here the sample spans over 40,000 clones, approximately 85% being singletons. This receptor was taken from a human donor with non-small cell lung cancer who had stable disease on radiotherapy plus ipilimumab. The rearrangement joins TRBV19 to TRBJ2-3, with TRBD1 as a possible D gene (5 bases). The sequences come from peripheral blood, collected from a patient treated with radiotherapy plus ipilimumab. CDR3 bases: TGTGCCAGTAGTACCAACAGGATCGCAGATACGCAGTATTTT. Amino acids: CASSTNRIADTQYF.